Each of the 6 T cell receptor beta chains below was sequenced from the same sample in a study of T cell responses to AZD1222 COVID-19 vaccine (dated by TCRdb to the early 2020s). Libraries were constructed by the immunoSEQ multiplex PCR assay. Sourced from immuneACCESS, this table was stored by TCRdb with only in-frame sequences that have V and J called. A share of the clones is absent; for the studies checked, an unresolved V gene accounts for under half, and the remainder has no known explanation. The sample includes about 180,000 clones, with 80% to 90% observed a single time. Around 6.9% of the sample is held by the ten biggest clonotypes. Read against the paper, the sample's time point label means: baseline before first vaccination. Material: peripheral blood, obtained on day 0 of AZD1222 vaccination. Receptors originate from an adult in good health.

The chain uses TRBV5-6 and TRBJ2-5, with TRBD2 matching over 10 bases. Germline CDR1 reads SGHDT; CDR2 reads YYEEEE. The CDR3 extends over 15 amino acids. The junction had 5 bases not matched to a gene; V was cut back by 1 base and J by 5 bases. As DNA, the CDR3 is TGTGCCAGCAGCTTGCTAGCGGGGGATCGGGAGACCCAGTACTTC. Its protein is CASSLLAGDRETQYF.

The gene calls are TRBV6-1 and TRBJ2-7; D remains unclear. CDR3 length equals 13 residues. V lost 0 bases and J lost 3, with 6 bases in between. The germline V gene encodes CDR1 MNHNS and CDR2 SASEGT. The CDR3 loop reads CASSEADFYEQYF. The CDR3 DNA is TGTGCCAGCAGTGAAGCAGACTTCTACGAGCAGTACTTC.

This chain links TRBV21-1 with TRBJ2-3. TRBV21-1 is a pseudogene segment. The CDR3 spans 14 residues. The CDR3 DNA follows: TGTGCCAGCAGCAACGGGACCTTCACAGATACGCAGTATTTT. Translation: CASSNGTFTDTQYF.

CDR3 in amino acids: CASSPRLGPNTGELFF. In DNA form, the CDR3 reads TGTGCCAGCTCACCACGACTAGGCCCGAACACCGGGGAGCTGTTTTTT. The chain has TRBV18 and TRBJ2-2; possible D gene TRBD2, 6 bases. The CDR3 is 16 amino acids. The V gene lost 1 base and the J gene lost 0 bases, with 9 bases spanning the gap. Germline V CDR1 and CDR2: KGHSH, LQKENI.

This rearrangement joins TRBV5-1 to TRBJ2-5; 9 bases fit TRBD1. The CDR3 sequence is 14 residues long. The germline V gene encodes CDR1 SGHRS and CDR2 YFSETQ. The V segment lost 4 bases and the J segment 5 bases; nucleotides outside the gene matches: 6. The chain's CDR3 is CASSAGQGGETQYF. Written as DNA, the CDR3 is TGCGCCAGCAGCGCGGGACAGGGAGGGGAGACCCAGTACTTC.

The chain couples TRBV30 to TRBJ2-7; TRBD1 aligns across 7 bases. Germline-derived CDR1 and CDR2 are GTSNPN and SVGIG (reference sequence). The CDR3 is made up of 13 amino acids. V lost 3 bases to trimming and J lost 0 bases; unmatched junction nucleotides: 2. CDR3 loop: CAWRGTVSYEQYF. In nucleotides, the CDR3 is TGTGCCTGGAGGGGGACAGTCTCCTACGAGCAGTACTTC.